This T cell receptor beta chain was captured in a study of blood T cell repertoires in COVID-19. The V gene's germline CDR1 is LNHDA and CDR2 SQIVND (reference sequence). CDR3 length: 14 residues. V lost 5 bases and J 0 bases, leaving 10 bases between the germline ends. Profiling relied on immunoSEQ multiplex PCR, and the TCRdb table lists in-frame clones only, not all of them. The table lists about 220,000 clones, approximately 90% of them singletons. Cohorts were determined from participant-reported clinical history. This clone was counted ten times or more. Sequenced: PBMCs or T cells enriched from blood (not recorded which). The J gene is TRBJ1-2, the V gene TRBV19; D ambiguous. The receptor was derived from a woman between 40 and 55 years old with acute COVID-19. This CDR3 is CASSSVRTNYGYTF. In DNA form, the CDR3 reads TGTGCCAGTAGTTCCGTGAGGACTAACTATGGCTACACCTTC.